These T cell receptor beta chains were read from a single sample in a study of neurological immune-mediated disorders. TCRdb fed the 5' RACE reads into MiXCR, producing one record per CDR3 protein. Of some 16,000 distinct CDR3 sequences listed, about 15% were seen once; the top ten hold about 13%. Sample: PBMCs. All receptors derive from a man aged 55 to 70 with HTLV-1-associated myelopathy (HAM/TSP). Each CDR3 is given with its conserved first and last residue. Each record gives: V gene, clone size, J gene, D gene, CDR3 protein, CDR3 DNA. The D gene is left open where the match is weak. Clone size appears in some rows only: once, few, many, or a class for an expanded clone.

TRBV5-1	many	TRBJ1-1	.	CASSLSGHSNTEAFF	TGCGCCAGCAGCTTGTCGGGACATTCGAACACTGAAGCTTTCTTT
TRBV3-1	many	TRBJ1-1	.	CASSQEVRGAEAFF	TGTGCCAGCAGCCAAGAAGTTCGAGGCGCTGAAGCTTTCTTT
TRBV7-9	many	TRBJ1-1	TRBD1	CASSSHTGGSRGTEAFF	TGTGCCAGCAGCTCCCACACAGGGGGCTCGAGGGGCACTGAAGCTTTCTTT
TRBV7-9	.	TRBJ1-1	.	CASSLAVDSSGTEAFF	TGTGCCAGCAGCTTAGCGGTTGACAGTTCAGGCACTGAAGCTTTCTTT
TRBV6-1	many	TRBJ1-1	.	CASRQTGGAEAFF	TGTGCCAGCAGACAGACAGGAGGCGCTGAAGCTTTCTTT
TRBV7-2	many	TRBJ2-1	.	CASSLFGQTDEQFF	TGTGCCAGCAGCTTATTCGGACAGACGGATGAGCAGTTCTTC
TRBV12-3/TRBV12-4	many	TRBJ1-3	TRBD1	CASSNQGASGNTIYF	TGTGCCAGCAGCAATCAGGGGGCAAGTGGAAACACCATATATTTT
TRBV12-3/TRBV12-4	.	TRBJ2-7	.	CASRVSRYEQYF	TGTGCCAGCAGGGTGTCGAGGTATGAGCAGTACTTC
TRBV5-1	many	TRBJ1-1	.	CASSTSGGATEAFF	TGCGCCAGCAGCACCTCCGGGGGAGCCACTGAAGCTTTCTTT
TRBV3-1	many	TRBJ2-7	.	CASSRQGPHEQYF	TGTGCCAGCAGCCGCCAGGGTCCGCACGAGCAGTACTTC
TRBV5-1	.	TRBJ2-1	TRBD2	CASSLVLAGKENEQFF	TGCGCCAGCAGCTTGGTACTAGCGGGGAAGGAGAATGAGCAGTTCTTC
TRBV5-6	medium-sized	TRBJ1-2	TRBD1	CASSPTPGQRGGYTF	TGTGCCAGCAGCCCCACACCGGGACAGAGGGGTGGCTACACCTTC
TRBV7-3	many	TRBJ2-5	TRBD2	CASSRGTSRGETQYF	TGTGCCAGCAGCCGCGGGACTAGCCGGGGAGAGACCCAGTACTTC
TRBV5-1	many	TRBJ2-5	TRBD1	CASSQTGTGGGVETQYF	TGCGCCAGCAGCCAAACGGGGACAGGGGGCGGCGTGGAGACCCAGTACTTC
TRBV2	many	TRBJ1-1	.	CASSARQEFPFF	TGTGCCAGCAGTGCAAGACAGGAATTTCCTTTCTTT
TRBV5-1	many	TRBJ2-7	.	CASSLARAYEQYF	TGCGCCAGCAGCTTAGCCAGGGCCTACGAGCAGTACTTC
TRBV12-3/TRBV12-4	many	TRBJ2-5	.	CASSFFPSETQYF	TGTGCCAGCAGTTTTTTCCCCTCCGAGACCCAGTACTTC
TRBV7-9	many	TRBJ1-6	.	CASSLGWNSPLHF	TGTGCCAGCAGCTTAGGCTGGAATTCACCCCTCCACTTT
TRBV5-1	medium-sized	TRBJ2-7	.	CASSSGLNYEQYF	TGCGCCAGCAGCTCGGGACTGAACTACGAGCAGTACTTC
TRBV4-1	many	TRBJ2-1	TRBD1	CASSQGQGKYNEQFF	TGCGCCAGCAGCCAAGGACAGGGGAAATACAATGAGCAGTTCTTC
TRBV5-1	many	TRBJ1-1	.	CASSLNGENTEAFF	TGCGCCAGCAGCCTGAATGGGGAGAACACTGAAGCTTTCTTT
TRBV30	.	TRBJ1-2	TRBD1	CAWGQGPMSYTF	TGTGCCTGGGGACAGGGCCCTATGAGCTACACCTTC
TRBV5-1	.	TRBJ2-1	.	CASSFGGPRNEQFF	TGCGCCAGCAGCTTCGGGGGGCCGAGAAATGAGCAGTTCTTC
TRBV29-1	many	TRBJ1-1	.	CSVTARGPNTEAFF	TGCAGCGTAACCGCCAGGGGCCCGAACACTGAAGCTTTCTTT
TRBV29-1	many	TRBJ2-2	.	CSVAWAGGTGELFF	TGCAGCGTTGCGTGGGCCGGAGGGACCGGGGAGCTGTTTTTT
TRBV19	many	TRBJ2-3	.	CASSIGGRVTDTQYF	TGTGCCAGTAGTATAGGGGGAAGGGTCACAGATACGCAGTATTTT
TRBV7-9	medium-sized	TRBJ2-1	.	CASSLKVTGTIDEQFF	TGTGCCAGCAGCTTAAAAGTAACAGGGACCATAGATGAGCAGTTCTTC
TRBV5-1	.	TRBJ1-1	.	CASSFAPPCTEAFF	TGCGCCAGCAGCTTTGCTCCACCATGCACTGAAGCTTTCTTT
TRBV28	medium-sized	TRBJ1-5	TRBD1	CASSAATGGGSNQPQHF	TGTGCCAGCAGTGCCGCGACAGGGGGCGGCAGCAATCAGCCCCAGCATTTT
TRBV7-9	many	TRBJ2-7	TRBD1	CASSLSDRGHEQYF	TGTGCCAGCAGCCTATCCGACAGGGGTCACGAGCAGTACTTC
TRBV20-1	many	TRBJ1-1	.	CSARGFNTEAFF	TGCAGTGCCAGGGGCTTCAACACTGAAGCTTTCTTT
TRBV20-1	many	TRBJ1-2	.	CSVSVYDYGYTF	TGCAGTGTCTCGGTGTATGACTATGGCTACACCTTC
TRBV20-1	many	TRBJ1-1	.	CSAPPGRMNTEAFF	TGCAGTGCTCCTCCGGGACGGATGAACACTGAAGCTTTCTTT
TRBV7-2	many	TRBJ2-5	.	CASSLFGQQETQYF	TGTGCCAGCAGCTTATTTGGGCAGCAAGAGACCCAGTACTTC
TRBV27	.	TRBJ2-4	.	CARIQGAKNIQYF	TGTGCCAGAATACAGGGCGCCAAAAACATTCAGTACTTC
TRBV2	many	TRBJ2-7	TRBD2	CASSPDSGRPYEQYF	TGTGCCAGCAGCCCGGACAGCGGGAGGCCCTACGAGCAGTACTTC
TRBV4-3	many	TRBJ2-7	.	CASSQEALVVGEQYF	TGCGCCAGCAGCCAAGAGGCACTCGTGGTAGGGGAGCAGTACTTC
TRBV4-3	once	TRBJ2-7	.	CTSSQDPGDNGLQQNF	TGCACCAGCAGCCAAGATCCCGGGGACAATGGACTACAGCAGAACTTC
TRBV7-7	many	TRBJ2-5	TRBD1	CASTLRAGGDGTQYF	TGTGCCAGCACCCTCAGGGCAGGGGGCGACGGGACCCAGTACTTC
TRBV28	many	TRBJ1-2	.	CASTQEWGGYTF	TGTGCCAGCACTCAAGAGTGGGGAGGCTACACCTTC
TRBV20-1	many	TRBJ1-1	TRBD1	CSARGDRGSTEAFF	TGCAGTGCTAGGGGGGACAGGGGGAGCACTGAAGCTTTCTTT
TRBV20-1	many	TRBJ1-5	TRBD1	CSARSGTGSNQPQHF	TGCAGTGCTAGATCCGGGACAGGTAGCAATCAGCCCCAGCATTTT
TRBV10-3	many	TRBJ1-1	.	CAISESGGGAEAFF	TGTGCCATCAGTGAGTCGGGAGGGGGGGCTGAAGCTTTCTTT
TRBV27	many	TRBJ1-6	.	CASSLRGGRYNSPLHF	TGTGCCAGCAGCCTTCGGGGGGGCCGGTATAATTCACCCCTCCACTTT
TRBV6-2/TRBV6-3	.	TRBJ2-2	.	CASSYWQINTGELFF	TGTGCCAGCAGTTATTGGCAGATTAACACCGGGGAGCTGTTTTTT